The clone carrying this T cell receptor (beta chain) has a single count. The RNA, roughly 0.5 to 1 ug, was put through reverse transcription using random hexamers. TCRdb fed the immunoSEQ multiplex PCR reads into MiXCR, producing one record per CDR3 protein. Here the sample spans 100,000 to 150,000 distinct CDR3 sequences, over 95% being singletons. There are 13 residues in the CDR3. Germline values: CDR1 SGHDT, CDR2 YYEEEE. Trimming removed 4 bases from V and 4 bases from J, with 10 bases in between. The data belong to a study of CD8 T cells in Susac syndrome. Sequencing used CD4+ T cells from PBMCs. The TCR was taken from a human donor with Susac syndrome. The V call is TRBV5-6, the J call TRBJ2-3; the D gene is possibly TRBD2 (5 bases). In nucleotides, the CDR3 is TGTGCCAGCAGCCAACTAGGAGCAGATACGCAGTATTTT. Its translation is CASSQLGADTQYF.